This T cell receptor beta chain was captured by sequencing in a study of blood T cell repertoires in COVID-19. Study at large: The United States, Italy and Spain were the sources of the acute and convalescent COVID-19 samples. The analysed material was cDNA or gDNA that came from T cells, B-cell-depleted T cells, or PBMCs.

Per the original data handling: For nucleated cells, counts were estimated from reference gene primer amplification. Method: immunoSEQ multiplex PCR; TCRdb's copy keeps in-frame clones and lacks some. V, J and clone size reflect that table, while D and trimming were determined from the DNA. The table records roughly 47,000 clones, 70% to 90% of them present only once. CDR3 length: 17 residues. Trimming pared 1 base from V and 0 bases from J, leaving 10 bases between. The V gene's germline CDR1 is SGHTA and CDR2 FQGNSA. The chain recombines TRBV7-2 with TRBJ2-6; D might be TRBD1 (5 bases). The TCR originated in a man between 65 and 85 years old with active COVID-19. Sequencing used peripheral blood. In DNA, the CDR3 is TGTGCCAGCAGCTTAGAATCAGGGAACTCTGGGGCCAACGTCCTGACTTTC. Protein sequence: CASSLESGNSGANVLTF.